The 27 T cell receptor beta chains in this list originate from one sample, sequenced in a study of T cell repertoires in cytomegalovirus infection. Their target antigens are unknown. MiXCR, run by TCRdb on the reads, gives a single entry per CDR3 protein. The sample carries approximately 990,000 distinct CDR3 sequences, about a third recorded once. Sequenced material: cultured CD8+ T cells from PBMCs, taken from culture after CMV antigen stimulation. The receptor set was obtained from a human donor in good health (CMV status not recorded). Some clones in this sample may be carry-over from other donors' samples.

The chain joins TRBV7-9 to TRBJ2-3; D gene unclear. CDR1 is SEHNR, CDR2 FQNEAQ, per germline (reference sequence). The length of the CDR3 is 15 residues. V lost 3 bases and J lost 1, with 11 bases in between. The CDR3 nucleotides read TGTGCCAGCAGCTTTTTTGGCGTTGGCACAGATACGCAGTATTTT. It codes for CASSFFGVGTDTQYF. The variable domain in full, with the rest retrieved from reference TRBV7-9 and TRBJ2-3, is DTGVSQNPRHKITKRGQNVTFRCDPISEHNRLYWYRQTLGQGPEFLTYFQNEAQLEKSRLLSDRFSAERPKGSFSTLEIQRTEQGDSAMYLCASSFFGVGTDTQYFGPGTRLTVL.

The sample holds many counts of this clonotype. The V call is TRBV15, the J call TRBJ2-2; 8 bases align to TRBD1. Per germline, CDR1 LNHNV and CDR2 YYDKDF (reference sequence). V lost 3 bases, J lost 6 bases, and 9 bases stayed unmatched. The CDR3 runs 16 residues. The CDR3 sequence: CATSSASGGKAGELFF. As DNA, the CDR3 is TGTGCCACCAGCAGTGCATCAGGGGGCAAGGCCGGGGAGCTGTTTTTT.

The chain recombines TRBV10-3 with TRBJ2-6; 7 positions match TRBD1. The CDR3 is 17 residues long. Per the germline V gene, CDR1 is ENHRY and CDR2 is SYGVKD. Trimming at V came to 6 bases and at J to 0 bases, leaving 8 bases not matched to a gene. DNA for the CDR3: TGTGCCATCAGGAGCGCGGACAGGCACTCTGGGGCCAACGTCCTGACTTTC. Residues: CAIRSADRHSGANVLTF.

The sample holds many counts of this clonotype. This rearrangement joins TRBV7-8 to TRBJ2-7; tentatively, D is TRBD2 (7 bases). The CDR3 loop spans 16 amino acids. Germline CDR1 and CDR2: SGHVS and FQNEAQ. V lost 5 bases, J lost 0 bases, and 17 bases lay in between. The CDR3 region has the DNA TGTGCCAGCAGCCCCAGAGGGGGGGAGAGCTCCTACGAGCAGTACGTC. This codes for CASSPRGGESSYEQYV.

The V call is TRBV15, the J call TRBJ2-5, with D uncertain. The CDR3 is 15 residues long. Germline CDR1 is LNHNV and CDR2 is YYDKDF (reference sequence). Trimming cost V 0 bases and J 2 bases, with 10 bases left between them. This CDR3 reads CATSRDMTPQETQYF. DNA for the CDR3: TGTGCCACCAGCAGAGATATGACACCTCAAGAGACCCAGTACTTC. Using reference TRBV15 and TRBJ2-5 for the parts outside the CDR3, the full variable domain is DAMVIQNPRYQVTQFGKPVTLSCSQTLNHNVMYWYQQKSSQAPKLLFHYYDKDFNNEADTPDNFQSRRPNTSFCFLDIRSPGLGDTAMYLCATSRDMTPQETQYFGPGTRLLVL.

The chain joins TRBV4-1 to TRBJ2-1; 7 bases are shared with TRBD2. This CDR3 is built from 16 residues. Trimming removed 0 bases from V and 4 bases from J; junction bases left unmatched: 6. The germline CDR1 and CDR2 sequences are MGHRA and YSYEKL. CDR3 amino acids: CASSQDRRAGYNEQFF. The CDR3 bases are TGCGCCAGCAGCCAAGATCGGCGAGCGGGGTACAATGAGCAGTTCTTC.

CDR3 loop: CAISPGTGPGELFF. In nucleotides, the CDR3 is TGTGCCATCTCCCCCGGGACAGGGCCCGGGGAGCTGTTTTTT. V usage is TRBV6-5 and J usage is TRBJ2-2, with TRBD1 matching 9 bases. From germline, CDR1 is MNHEY and CDR2 SVGAGI. The CDR3 loop spans 14 amino acids. V shed 10 bases, J shed 6 bases, and the junction held 9 bases outside the gene matches.

This clonotype was seen a handful of times. The J gene is TRBJ2-5, the V gene TRBV4-2; possibly TRBD1 or TRBD2 for D (5 bases each). The V end lost 0 bases, the J end lost 4 bases, and 18 bases lay between the germline ends. The CDR3 loop spans 17 amino acids. Germline-derived CDR1 and CDR2 are LGHNA and YNFKEQ. CDR3 sequence reads: CASSQESGYYGGETQYF. The CDR3, as DNA: TGTGCCAGCAGCCAAGAGTCGGGGTACTATGGGGGAGAGACCCAGTACTTC.

The chain is built from TRBV2 and TRBJ2-1; a weak D match, TRBD1 (5 bases). V was clipped by 6 bases and J by 6 bases, with 24 bases between them. Germline V CDR1 and CDR2: SNHLY, FYNNEI. CDR3 length equals 17 residues. CDR3 nucleotide sequence: TGTGCCAGCAGGGGATCCGTGGTACAGGCCCAGACCAATGAGCAGTTCTTC. Protein product: CASRGSVVQAQTNEQFF.

This clonotype has just a few counts. The chain is built from TRBV5-1 and TRBJ2-7; 7 bases agree with TRBD2. Germline-derived CDR1 and CDR2 are SGHRS and YFSETQ. The CDR3 is made up of 14 amino acids. Unmatched junction bases numbered 4, after V lost 1 base and J lost 3 bases. This CDR3 reads CASSLRTGGYEQYV. The CDR3 DNA is TGCGCCAGCAGCTTGAGGACGGGAGGCTACGAGCAGTACGTC.

This clonotype appeared many times. The chain employs TRBV6-2 or TRBV6-3 and TRBJ1-5; possible D gene TRBD1, 6 bases. Germline lookup yields CDR1 MNHEY and CDR2 SVGEGT. The CDR3 runs 15 residues. V lost 2 bases and J 4 bases, leaving 12 bases between the germline ends. The CDR3: CASSYPLGGNQPQHF. CDR3 coding DNA: TGTGCCAGCAGTTACCCCCTAGGGGGGAATCAGCCCCAGCATTTT.

The table lists this clonotype with a few counts. J is TRBJ2-3 and V is TRBV6-5; 13 bases are shared with TRBD2. Per germline, CDR1 MNHEY and CDR2 SVGAGI. The CDR3 is made up of 17 amino acids. Trimming at V came to 6 bases and at J to 2 bases, leaving 8 bases not matched to a gene. CDR3 DNA: TGTGCCAGCAGCCTATTCGGGACTAGCGGGGTCACAGATACGCAGTATTTT. Its translation: CASSLFGTSGVTDTQYF.

This clonotype has only a few counts. This chain uses TRBV7-9 with TRBJ1-1, with no clear D. Per germline, CDR1 SEHNR and CDR2 FQNEAQ (reference sequence). V was cut by 7 bases and J by 4 bases, with 16 bases left in between. This CDR3 spans 14 amino acids. The CDR3 loop reads CASTPARWPTEAFF. CDR3 nucleotide sequence: TGTGCCAGCACCCCGGCCCGTTGGCCCACTGAAGCTTTCTTT.

This clonotype was seen more than once but under ten times. V gene TRBV19 combines with J gene TRBJ1-1; no clear D. This CDR3 is built from 14 residues. Trimming removed 3 bases from V and 0 bases from J, with 8 bases in between. Germline V gene data show CDR1 as LNHDA and CDR2 as SQIVND (reference sequence). The CDR3 DNA reads as TGTGCCAGTAGTATGGAGCACCTGAACACTGAAGCTTTCTTT. Its protein product is CASSMEHLNTEAFF.

This clonotype has only a few counts. This chain uses TRBV15 with TRBJ2-2; 7 bases agree with TRBD1. CDR3 length: 15 residues. The germline gives CDR1 LNHNV, CDR2 YYDKDF (reference sequence). Germline trimming cut 4 bases from V and 0 bases from J; bases unmatched to any gene: 2. This chain's CDR3 is CATSIGQANTGELFF. The CDR3 DNA reads as TGTGCCACCAGCATTGGACAGGCGAACACCGGGGAGCTGTTTTTT.

This clonotype was seen a handful of times. The chain couples TRBV27 to TRBJ2-1; D gene uncertain. Trimming removed 0 bases at V and 6 bases at J, with 9 bases between. Germline CDR1 is MNHEY and CDR2 is SMNVEV (reference sequence). The CDR3 contains 14 residues. The CDR3 nucleotides are TGTGCCAGCAGTTTATCGCCAGCTTCCAATGAGCAGTTCTTC. Residues: CASSLSPASNEQFF.

This clonotype was observed many times. V and J are TRBV11-2 and TRBJ1-5, with unresolved D. Between the trimmed V and J ends, which lost 0 bases and 3 bases, there was a span of 21 bases. This CDR3 has 19 residues. Germline CDR1 and CDR2: SGHAT and FQNNGV. CDR3 coding DNA: TGTGCCAGCAGCTTAGATTCCCCCCGACATCTCCGTAACAATCAGCCCCAGCATTTT. Residues: CASSLDSPRHLRNNQPQHF.

This clonotype was seen a few times. The chain combines TRBV29-1 with TRBJ1-2, with D perhaps matching TRBD1 (6 bases). V lost 1 base and J lost 2, with 14 bases in between. This CDR3 has 15 residues. Germline V CDR1 and CDR2: SQVTM, ANQGSEA. The CDR3 bases are TGCAGCGTTGAAGTTGCCGGGGGCGGAAACTATGGCTACACCTTC. This codes for CSVEVAGGGNYGYTF.

The rearrangement uses TRBV2 and TRBJ1-2; 7 positions agree with TRBD1. V gave up 6 bases and J gave up 1 base; unmatched junction bases: 17. The CDR3 totals 18 residues. Germline CDR1 reads SNHLY; CDR2 reads FYNNEI. The CDR3 loop reads CASRRGRDRKSFNYGYTF. The CDR3 nucleotides are TGTGCCAGCAGGAGGGGCAGGGACAGAAAAAGTTTTAACTATGGCTACACCTTC. The complete variable domain, with remaining parts taken from reference TRBV2 and TRBJ1-2, reads EPEVTQTPSHQVTQMGQEVILRCVPISNHLYFYWYRQILGQKVEFLVSFYNNEISEKSEIFDDQFSVERPDGSNFTLKIRSTKLEDSAMYFCASRRGRDRKSFNYGYTFGSGTRLTVV.

This chain links TRBV6-2 or TRBV6-3 with TRBJ2-7, with TRBD1 identical over 9 bases. Germline CDR1 and CDR2: MNHEY and SVGEGT. Trimming cost V 0 bases and J 5 bases; bases outside gene matches: 14. There are 18 residues in the CDR3. The CDR3 sequence is CASSYSKIGGNRGHEQYV. Written as DNA, the CDR3 is TGTGCCAGCAGTTACTCGAAAATAGGAGGGAACAGGGGGCACGAGCAGTACGTC.

V is TRBV2 and J is TRBJ2-7; 9 bases are shared with TRBD1. The CDR3 covers 17 residues. The germline CDR1 and CDR2 sequences are SNHLY and FYNNEI. The V segment lost 5 bases and the J segment 0 bases; nucleotides outside the gene matches: 11. This CDR3 is CASSSFWTGDSSYEQYF. The CDR3 region has the DNA TGTGCCAGCAGTTCATTTTGGACAGGGGACAGCTCCTACGAGCAGTACTTC. Drawing the rest from reference TRBV2 and TRBJ2-7, the complete variable domain is EPEVTQTPSHQVTQMGQEVILRCVPISNHLYFYWYRQILGQKVEFLVSFYNNEISEKSEIFDDQFSVERPDGSNFTLKIRSTKLEDSAMYFCASSSFWTGDSSYEQYFGPGTRLTVT.

This sequence joins TRBV19 and TRBJ1-2; D not certain. The V end was cut by 8 bases, the J end by 4 bases, with 17 bases between. Per the germline V gene, CDR1 is LNHDA and CDR2 is SQIVND (reference sequence). CDR3 size: 14 residues. In DNA, the CDR3 is TGTGCCAGTGCTGAGACGCTAGCCACCTATGGCTACACCTTC. This codes for CASAETLATYGYTF.

This clonotype showed up just a few times. The gene calls are TRBV27 and TRBJ2-1, with D tentatively TRBD2 (6 bases). Germline assignment: CDR1 MNHEY and CDR2 SMNVEV (reference sequence). CDR3 length equals 14 residues. V was cut by 5 bases and J by 0 bases, with 8 bases left in between. The CDR3 loop is CASSKAGSYNEQFF. DNA for the CDR3: TGTGCCAGCAGTAAAGCGGGCTCCTACAATGAGCAGTTCTTC.

This clonotype has more than one count but fewer than ten. This chain connects TRBV29-1 to TRBJ1-5, with D tentatively TRBD1 (5 bases). The germline V gene encodes CDR1 SQVTM and CDR2 ANQGSEA. Deletions cut 4 bases from V and 7 bases from J, with 14 bases between. The CDR3 totals 13 residues. CDR3 residues: CSVGSIGDQPQHF. As DNA, the CDR3 is TGCAGCGTTGGGTCAATAGGGGACCAGCCCCAGCATTTT.

In this sample, this clonotype turned up a few times. This chain uses TRBV7-6 with TRBJ2-1, with unresolved D. The CDR3 length is 14 residues. The ends were cut back, 5 bases at V and 6 bases at J, with 14 bases in the middle. The germline V gene has CDR1 SGHVS and CDR2 FNYEAQ. This chain's CDR3 is CASSPRPSVNEQFF. In nucleotides, the CDR3 is TGTGCCAGCAGCCCCCGGCCCAGCGTCAATGAGCAGTTCTTC.

The chain joins TRBV7-6 to TRBJ2-1; TRBD2 aligns across 9 bases. Trimming at V came to 4 bases and at J to 0 bases, leaving 4 bases not matched to a gene. The germline V gene has CDR1 SGHVS and CDR2 FNYEAQ. CDR3 length: 16 residues. The CDR3 DNA sequence: TGTGCCAGCAGCTCCCATAGCGGGAGCTCCTACAATGAGCAGTTCTTC. Amino acid sequence: CASSSHSGSSYNEQFF.

The chain uses TRBV10-3 and TRBJ1-2; 7 positions match TRBD1. CDR3 length: 17 residues. Germline values: CDR1 ENHRY, CDR2 SYGVKD. V trimming: 7 bases; J trimming: 1 base; junction bases outside the gene matches: 15. The CDR3 DNA reads as TGTGCCATCAAGGAGAGCGACAGGGCGGAGATTAACTATGGCTACACCTTC. Translation gives CAIKESDRAEINYGYTF.